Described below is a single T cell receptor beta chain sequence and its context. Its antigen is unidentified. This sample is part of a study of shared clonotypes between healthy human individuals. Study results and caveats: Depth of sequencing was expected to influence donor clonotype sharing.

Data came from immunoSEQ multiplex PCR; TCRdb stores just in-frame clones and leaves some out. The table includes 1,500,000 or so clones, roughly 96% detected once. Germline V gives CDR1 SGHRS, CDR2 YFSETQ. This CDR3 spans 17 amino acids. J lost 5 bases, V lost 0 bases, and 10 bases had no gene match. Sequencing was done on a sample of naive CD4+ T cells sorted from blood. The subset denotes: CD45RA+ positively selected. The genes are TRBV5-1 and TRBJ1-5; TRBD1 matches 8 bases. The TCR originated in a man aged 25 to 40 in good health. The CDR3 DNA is TGCGCCAGCAGCTTGGTGCCCCGAGGACAGGGTTATCAGCCCCAGCATTTT. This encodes CASSLVPRGQGYQPQHF.